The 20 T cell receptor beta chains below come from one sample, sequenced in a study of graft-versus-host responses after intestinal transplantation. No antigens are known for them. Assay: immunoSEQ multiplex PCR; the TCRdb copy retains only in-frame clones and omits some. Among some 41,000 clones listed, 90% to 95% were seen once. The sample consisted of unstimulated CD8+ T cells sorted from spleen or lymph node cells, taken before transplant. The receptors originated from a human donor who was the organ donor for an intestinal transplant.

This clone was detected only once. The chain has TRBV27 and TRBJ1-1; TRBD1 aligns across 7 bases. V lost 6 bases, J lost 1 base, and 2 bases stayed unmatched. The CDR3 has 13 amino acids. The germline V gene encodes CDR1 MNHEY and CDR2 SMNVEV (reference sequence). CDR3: CASRRTGNTEAFF. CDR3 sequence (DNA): TGTGCCAGCAGGAGGACAGGGAACACTGAAGCTTTCTTT.

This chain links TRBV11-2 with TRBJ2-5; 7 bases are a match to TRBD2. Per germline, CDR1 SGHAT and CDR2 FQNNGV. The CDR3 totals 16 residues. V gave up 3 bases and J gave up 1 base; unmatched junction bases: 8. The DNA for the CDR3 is TGTGCCAGCAGCTTGGGAGGGGCGGGTTTCCAAGAGACCCAGTACTTC. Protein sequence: CASSLGGAGFQETQYF. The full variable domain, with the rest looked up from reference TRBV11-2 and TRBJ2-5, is EAGVAQSPRYKIIEKRQSVAFWCNPISGHATLYWYQQILGQGPKLLIQFQNNGVVDDSQLPKDRFSAERLKGVDSTLKIQPAKLEDSAVYLCASSLGGAGFQETQYFGPGTRLLVL.

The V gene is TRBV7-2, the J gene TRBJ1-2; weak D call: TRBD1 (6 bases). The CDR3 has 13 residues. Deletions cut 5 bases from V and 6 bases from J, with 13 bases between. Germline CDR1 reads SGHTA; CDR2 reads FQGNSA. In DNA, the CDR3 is TGTGCCAGCAGCAATATAGGGGGTGATGGCTACACCTTC. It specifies CASSNIGGDGYTF.

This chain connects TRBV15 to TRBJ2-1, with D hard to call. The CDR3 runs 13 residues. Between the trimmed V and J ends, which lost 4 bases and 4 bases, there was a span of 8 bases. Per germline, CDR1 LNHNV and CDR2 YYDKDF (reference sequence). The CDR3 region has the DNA TGTGCCACCAGCAAGCTTGGATACAATGAGCAGTTCTTC. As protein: CATSKLGYNEQFF.

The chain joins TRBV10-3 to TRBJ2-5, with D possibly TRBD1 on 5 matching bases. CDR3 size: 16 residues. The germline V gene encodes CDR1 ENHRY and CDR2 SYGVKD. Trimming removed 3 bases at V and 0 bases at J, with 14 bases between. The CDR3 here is CAISDTVGPDQETQYF. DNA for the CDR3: TGTGCCATCAGTGACACCGTGGGGCCGGACCAAGAGACCCAGTACTTC.

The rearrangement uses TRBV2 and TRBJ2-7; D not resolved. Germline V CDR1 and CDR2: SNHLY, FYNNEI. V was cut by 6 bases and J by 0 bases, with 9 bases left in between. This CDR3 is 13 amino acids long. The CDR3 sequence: CASSESDSYEQYF. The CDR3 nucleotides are TGTGCCAGCAGCGAGAGTGACTCCTACGAGCAGTACTTC.

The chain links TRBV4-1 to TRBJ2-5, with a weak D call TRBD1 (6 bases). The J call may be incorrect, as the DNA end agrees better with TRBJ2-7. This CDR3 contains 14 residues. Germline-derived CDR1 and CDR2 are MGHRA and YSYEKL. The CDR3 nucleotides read TGCGCCAGCAGCCAGTCCCGGGACATTTACGAGCAGTACTTC. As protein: CASSQSRDIYEQYF.

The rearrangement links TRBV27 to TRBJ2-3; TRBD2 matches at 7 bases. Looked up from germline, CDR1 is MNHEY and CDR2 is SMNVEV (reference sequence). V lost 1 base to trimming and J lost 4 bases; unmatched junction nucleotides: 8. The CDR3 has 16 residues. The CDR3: CASSLLGGSLPDTQYF. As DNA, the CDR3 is TGTGCCAGCAGTTTATTGGGAGGGAGCCTCCCAGATACGCAGTATTTT.

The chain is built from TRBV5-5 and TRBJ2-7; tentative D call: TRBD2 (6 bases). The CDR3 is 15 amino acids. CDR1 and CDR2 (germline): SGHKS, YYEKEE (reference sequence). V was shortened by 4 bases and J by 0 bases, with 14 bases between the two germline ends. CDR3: CASSSTGDSSYEQYF. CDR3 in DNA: TGTGCCAGCAGCAGCACGGGAGATTCCTCCTACGAGCAGTACTTC.

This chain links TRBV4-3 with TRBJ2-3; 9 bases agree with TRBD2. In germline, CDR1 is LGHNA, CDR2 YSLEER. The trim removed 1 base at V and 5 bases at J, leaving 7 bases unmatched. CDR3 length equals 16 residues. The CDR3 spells CASSQVIAGAEDTQYF. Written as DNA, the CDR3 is TGCGCCAGCAGCCAAGTAATAGCGGGGGCAGAAGATACGCAGTATTTT.

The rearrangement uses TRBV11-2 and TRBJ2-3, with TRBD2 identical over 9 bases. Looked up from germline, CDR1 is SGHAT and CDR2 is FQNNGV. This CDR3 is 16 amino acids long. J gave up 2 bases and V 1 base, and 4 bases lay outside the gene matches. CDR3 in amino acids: CASSLASGGFTDTQYF. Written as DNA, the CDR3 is TGTGCCAGCAGCTTAGCAAGCGGGGGGTTCACAGATACGCAGTATTTT.

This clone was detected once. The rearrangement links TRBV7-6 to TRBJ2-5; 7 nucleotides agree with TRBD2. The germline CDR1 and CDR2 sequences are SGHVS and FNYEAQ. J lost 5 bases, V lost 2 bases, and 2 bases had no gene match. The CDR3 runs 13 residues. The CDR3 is CASSLRGGETQYF. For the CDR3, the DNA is TGTGCCAGCAGCTTAAGGGGAGGGGAGACCCAGTACTTC. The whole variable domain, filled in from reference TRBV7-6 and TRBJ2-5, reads GAGVSQSPRYKVTKRGQDVALRCDPISGHVSLYWYRQALGQGPEFLTYFNYEAQQDKSGLPNDRFSAERPEGSISTLTIQRTEQRDSAMYRCASSLRGGETQYFGPGTRLLVL.

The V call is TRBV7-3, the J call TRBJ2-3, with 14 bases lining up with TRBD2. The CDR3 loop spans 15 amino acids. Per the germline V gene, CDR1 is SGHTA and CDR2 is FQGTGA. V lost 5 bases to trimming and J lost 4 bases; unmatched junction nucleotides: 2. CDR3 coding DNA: TGTGCCAGCAGCCCGGGACTAGCGGGGGCAGATACGCAGTATTTT. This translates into CASSPGLAGADTQYF.

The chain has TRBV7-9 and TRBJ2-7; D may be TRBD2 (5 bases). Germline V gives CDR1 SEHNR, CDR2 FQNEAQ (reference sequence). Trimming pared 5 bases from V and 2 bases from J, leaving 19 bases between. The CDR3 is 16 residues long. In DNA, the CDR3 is TGTGCCAGCAGCCCCCCCCGGGGTCTAGTAGCCTACGAGCAGTACTTC. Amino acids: CASSPPRGLVAYEQYF.

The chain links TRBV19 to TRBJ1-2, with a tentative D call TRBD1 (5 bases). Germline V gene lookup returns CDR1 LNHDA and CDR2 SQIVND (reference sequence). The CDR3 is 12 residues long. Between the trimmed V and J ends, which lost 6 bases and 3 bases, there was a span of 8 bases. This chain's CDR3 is CASRGTDYGYTF. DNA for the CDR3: TGTGCCAGTAGGGGGACGGACTATGGCTACACCTTC.

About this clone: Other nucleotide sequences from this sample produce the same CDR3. For the CDR3, the DNA is TGTGCCAGCAGCTTGACTAGCGGGGGGGCCTACGAGCAGTACTTC. It is translated as CASSLTSGGAYEQYF. The genes are TRBV5-5 and TRBJ2-7; 13 bases match TRBD2. Germline V lookup: CDR1 SGHKS, CDR2 YYEKEE (reference sequence). The V and J ends lost 1 base and 2 bases, in that order; junction bases with no gene match: 0. CDR3 length: 15 amino acids. The full variable domain, its missing parts supplied by reference TRBV5-5 and TRBJ2-7, is DAGVTQSPTHLIKTRGQQVTLRCSPISGHKSVSWYQQVLGQGPQFIFQYYEKEERGRGNFPDRFSARQFPNYSSELNVNALLLGDSALYLCASSLTSGGAYEQYFGPGTRLTVT.

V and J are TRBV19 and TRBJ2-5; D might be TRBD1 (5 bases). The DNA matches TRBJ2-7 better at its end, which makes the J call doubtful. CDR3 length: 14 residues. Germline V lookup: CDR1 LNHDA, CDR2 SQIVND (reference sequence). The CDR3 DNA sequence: TGTGCCAGTAGTATGGCCCAGGGTTTCTACGAGCAGTACTTC. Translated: CASSMAQGFYEQYF.

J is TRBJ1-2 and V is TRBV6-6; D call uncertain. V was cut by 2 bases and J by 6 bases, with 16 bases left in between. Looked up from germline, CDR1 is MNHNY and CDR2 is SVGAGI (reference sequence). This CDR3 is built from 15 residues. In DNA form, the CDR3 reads TGTGCCAGCAGTTACAGTATTCGGCAGGTTGATGGCTACACCTTC. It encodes CASSYSIRQVDGYTF.

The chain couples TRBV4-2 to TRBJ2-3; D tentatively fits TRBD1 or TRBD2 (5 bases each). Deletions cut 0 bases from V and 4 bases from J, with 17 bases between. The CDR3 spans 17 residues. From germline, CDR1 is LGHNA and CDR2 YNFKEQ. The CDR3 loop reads CASSQELAGTLADTQYF. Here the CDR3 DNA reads TGTGCCAGCAGCCAAGAGTTGGCAGGGACGTTGGCAGATACGCAGTATTTT.

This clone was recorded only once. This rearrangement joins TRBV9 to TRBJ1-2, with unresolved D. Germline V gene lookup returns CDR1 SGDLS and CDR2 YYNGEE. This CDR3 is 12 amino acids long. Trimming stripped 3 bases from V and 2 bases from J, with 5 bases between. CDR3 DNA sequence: TGTGCCAGCAGCGCAGAAAACTATGGCTACACCTTC. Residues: CASSAENYGYTF.